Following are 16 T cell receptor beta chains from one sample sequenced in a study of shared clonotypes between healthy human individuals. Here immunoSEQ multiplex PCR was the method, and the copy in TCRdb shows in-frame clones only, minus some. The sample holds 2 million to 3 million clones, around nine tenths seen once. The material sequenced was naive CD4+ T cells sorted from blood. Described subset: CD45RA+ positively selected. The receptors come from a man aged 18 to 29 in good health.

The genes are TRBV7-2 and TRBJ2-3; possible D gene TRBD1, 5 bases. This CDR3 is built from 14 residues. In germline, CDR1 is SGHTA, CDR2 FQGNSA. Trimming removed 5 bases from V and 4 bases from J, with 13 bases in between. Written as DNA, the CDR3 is TGTGCCAGCAGCAGAAGACAGTCAGCAGATACGCAGTATTTT. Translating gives CASSRRQSADTQYF.

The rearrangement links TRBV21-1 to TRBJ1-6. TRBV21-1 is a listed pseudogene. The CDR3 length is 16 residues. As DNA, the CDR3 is TGTGCCAGCAGCCCGGCATGGGTTCCCCAGGAGTCACCCCTCCACTTT. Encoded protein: CASSPAWVPQESPLHF.

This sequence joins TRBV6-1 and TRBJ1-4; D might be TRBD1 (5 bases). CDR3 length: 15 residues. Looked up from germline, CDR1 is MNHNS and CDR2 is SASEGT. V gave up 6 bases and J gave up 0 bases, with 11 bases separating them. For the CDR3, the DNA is TGTGCCAGCAGGAGGGGCGGGGCAACTAATGAAAAACTGTTTTTT. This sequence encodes CASRRGGATNEKLFF.

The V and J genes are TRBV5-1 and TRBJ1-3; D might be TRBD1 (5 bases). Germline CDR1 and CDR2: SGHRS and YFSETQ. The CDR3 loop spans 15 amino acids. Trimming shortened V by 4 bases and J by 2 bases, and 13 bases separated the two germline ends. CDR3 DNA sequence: TGCGCCAGCAGCCCGGGACTTAGCCCTGGAAACACCATATATTTT. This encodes CASSPGLSPGNTIYF.

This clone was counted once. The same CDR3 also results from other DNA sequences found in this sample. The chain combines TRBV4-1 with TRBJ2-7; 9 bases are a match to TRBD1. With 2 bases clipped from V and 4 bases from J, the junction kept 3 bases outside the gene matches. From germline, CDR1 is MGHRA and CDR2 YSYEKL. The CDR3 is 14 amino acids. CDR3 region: CASSQPGQGYEQYF. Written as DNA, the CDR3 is TGCGCCAGCAGCCAACCGGGACAGGGTTACGAGCAGTACTTC.

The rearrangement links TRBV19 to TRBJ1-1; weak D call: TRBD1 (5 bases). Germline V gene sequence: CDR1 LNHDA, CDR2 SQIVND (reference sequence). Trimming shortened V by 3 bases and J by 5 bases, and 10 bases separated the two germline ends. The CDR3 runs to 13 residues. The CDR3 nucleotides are TGTGCCAGTAGTATGACCCCAGGGACTGAAGCTTTCTTT. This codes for CASSMTPGTEAFF. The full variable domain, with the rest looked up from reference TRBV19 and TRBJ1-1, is DGGITQSPKYLFRKEGQNVTLSCEQNLNHDAMYWYRQDPGQGLRLIYYSQIVNDFQKGDIAEGYSVSREKKESFPLTVTSAQKNPTAFYLCASSMTPGTEAFFGQGTRLTVV.

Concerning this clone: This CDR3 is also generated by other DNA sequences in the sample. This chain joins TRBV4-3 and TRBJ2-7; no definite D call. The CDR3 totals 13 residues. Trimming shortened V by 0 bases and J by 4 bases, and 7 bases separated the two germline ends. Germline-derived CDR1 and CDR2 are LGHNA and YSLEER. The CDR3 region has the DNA TGCGCCAGCAGCCAAGAAGGTGGGTACGAGCAGTACTTC. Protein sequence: CASSQEGGYEQYF.

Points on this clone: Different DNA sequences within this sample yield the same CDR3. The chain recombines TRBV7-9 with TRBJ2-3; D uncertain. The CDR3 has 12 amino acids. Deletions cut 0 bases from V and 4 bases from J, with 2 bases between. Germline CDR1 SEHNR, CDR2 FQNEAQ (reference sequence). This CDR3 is CASSLAPDTQYF. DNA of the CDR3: TGTGCCAGCAGCTTAGCCCCAGATACGCAGTATTTT. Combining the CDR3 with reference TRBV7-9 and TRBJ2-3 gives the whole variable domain DTGVSQNPRHKITKRGQNVTFRCDPISEHNRLYWYRQTLGQGPEFLTYFQNEAQLEKSRLLSDRFSAERPKGSFSTLEIQRTEQGDSAMYLCASSLAPDTQYFGPGTRLTVL.

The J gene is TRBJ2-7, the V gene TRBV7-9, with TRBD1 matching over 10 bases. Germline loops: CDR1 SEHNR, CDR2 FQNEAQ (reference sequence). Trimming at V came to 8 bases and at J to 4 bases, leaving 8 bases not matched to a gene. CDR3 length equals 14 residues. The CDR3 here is CASSQGQGMYEQYF. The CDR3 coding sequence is TGTGCCAGCTCCCAGGGACAGGGGATGTACGAGCAGTACTTC.

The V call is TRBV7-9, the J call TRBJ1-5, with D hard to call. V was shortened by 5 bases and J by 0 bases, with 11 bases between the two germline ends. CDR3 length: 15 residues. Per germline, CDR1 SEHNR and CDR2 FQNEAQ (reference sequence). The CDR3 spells CASSRQGFSNQPQHF. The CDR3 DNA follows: TGTGCCAGCAGCCGACAAGGATTTAGCAATCAGCCCCAGCATTTT.

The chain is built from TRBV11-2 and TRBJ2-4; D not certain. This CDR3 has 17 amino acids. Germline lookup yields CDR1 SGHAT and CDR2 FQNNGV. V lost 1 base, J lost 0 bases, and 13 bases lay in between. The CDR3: CASSLGALDLAKNIQYF. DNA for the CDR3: TGTGCCAGCAGCTTAGGGGCCCTCGATCTAGCCAAAAACATTCAGTACTTC. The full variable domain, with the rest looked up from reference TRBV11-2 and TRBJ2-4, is EAGVAQSPRYKIIEKRQSVAFWCNPISGHATLYWYQQILGQGPKLLIQFQNNGVVDDSQLPKDRFSAERLKGVDSTLKIQPAKLEDSAVYLCASSLGALDLAKNIQYFGAGTRLSVL.

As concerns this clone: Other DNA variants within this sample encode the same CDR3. CDR3 sequence reads: CASSESSGGYEQYF. CDR3 nucleotides: TGTGCCAGCAGTGAATCTAGCGGGGGCTACGAGCAGTACTTC. The chain carries TRBV6-1 and TRBJ2-7, with 10 bases that match TRBD2. Germline loops: CDR1 MNHNS, CDR2 SASEGT. Unmatched junction bases numbered 1, after V lost 2 bases and J lost 3 bases. This CDR3 has 14 amino acids.

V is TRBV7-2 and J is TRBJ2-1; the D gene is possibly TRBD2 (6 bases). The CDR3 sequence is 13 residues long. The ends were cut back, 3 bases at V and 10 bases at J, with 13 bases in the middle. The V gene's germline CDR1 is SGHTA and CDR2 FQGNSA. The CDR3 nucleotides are TGTGCCAGCAGCTTCAACACTGGGAGGGAGCAGTTCTTC. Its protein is CASSFNTGREQFF.

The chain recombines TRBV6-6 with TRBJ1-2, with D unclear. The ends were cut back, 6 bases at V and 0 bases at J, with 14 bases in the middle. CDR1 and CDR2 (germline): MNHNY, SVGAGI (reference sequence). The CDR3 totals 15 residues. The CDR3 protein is CASRGEHRANYGYTF. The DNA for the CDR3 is TGTGCCAGCAGAGGTGAACATAGAGCTAACTATGGCTACACCTTC.

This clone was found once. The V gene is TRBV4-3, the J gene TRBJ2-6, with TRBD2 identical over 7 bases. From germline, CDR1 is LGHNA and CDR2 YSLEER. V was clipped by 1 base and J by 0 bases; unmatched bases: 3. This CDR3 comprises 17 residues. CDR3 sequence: CASSQGREPSGANVLTF. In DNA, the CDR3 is TGCGCCAGCAGCCAAGGGCGGGAGCCCTCTGGGGCCAACGTCCTGACTTTC.

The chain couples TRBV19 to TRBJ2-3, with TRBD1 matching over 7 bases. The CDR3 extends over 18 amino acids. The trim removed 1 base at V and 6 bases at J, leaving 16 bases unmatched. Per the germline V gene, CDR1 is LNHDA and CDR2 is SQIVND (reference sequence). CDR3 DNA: TGTGCCAGTAGTATAGGGAGACTTCAAGGGGGCAGCAAGGATACGCAGTATTTT. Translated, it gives CASSIGRLQGGSKDTQYF.